These 2 T cell receptor beta chains were all obtained from the same sample, sequenced in a study of T cell changes during pregnancy in multiple sclerosis. The protocol was immunoSEQ multiplex PCR, while the TCRdb copy is restricted to in-frame clones and leaves out a portion. Counted here are 55,000 to 80,000 clones, about 94% occurring once; the ten biggest clones make up 3.2%. The sample in question was CD8+ T cells from peripheral blood mononuclear cells, obtained in the second trimester of pregnancy. These receptors were collected from a female donor with multiple sclerosis, enrolled in a pregnancy study.

The V and J genes are TRBV28 and TRBJ2-1, with 10 bases aligning to TRBD1. CDR1 and CDR2 (germline): MDHEN, SYDVKM. The CDR3 totals 19 residues. J lost 4 bases, V lost 4 bases, and 16 bases had no gene match. The CDR3 DNA reads TGTGCCAGCAGTTCTTTCTCCAGCGGGACAGGGGTTACTTACAATGAGCAGTTCTTC. Its protein product is CASSSFSSGTGVTYNEQFF. The entire variable domain, with the rest obtained from reference TRBV28 and TRBJ2-1, is as follows: DVKVTQSSRYLVKRTGEKVFLECVQDMDHENMFWYRQDPGLGLRLIYFSYDVKMKEKGDIPEGYSVSREKKERFSLILESASTNQTSMYLCASSSFSSGTGVTYNEQFFGPGTRLTVL.

CDR3 sequence (DNA): TGTGCCAGCAGCCTGGGACAGGGGGCGGACTATGGCTACACCTTC. This sequence encodes CASSLGQGADYGYTF. This chain joins TRBV6-5 and TRBJ1-2, with 12 bases lining up with TRBD1. The CDR3 runs 15 residues. Germline CDR1 MNHEY, CDR2 SVGAGI. After removal of 6 bases from V and 3 bases from J, the junction contained 5 bases not matched to a gene.